This T cell receptor beta chain was recorded in a study of T cells after yellow fever vaccination. General study findings and limits: Though weaker, the secondary response peaked faster, on day 5 versus 15.

This clonotype was observed at least ten times. Its antigen remains unknown. Germline CDR1 and CDR2: MNHEY and SVGAGI. The V gene end was trimmed by 2 bases and the J gene end by 5 bases; junction bases not matched to a gene: 13. The length of the CDR3 is 17 residues. MiXCR, applied by TCRdb to the 5' RACE reads, yields one record per CDR3 protein. This sample has around 320,000 distinct CDR3 sequences, with around 4.4% found just once. This chain links TRBV6-5 with TRBJ2-5; TRBD2 aligns across 8 bases. The sequence derives from a man between 18 and 29 years old who received the YFV17D yellow fever vaccine. The sample in question was PBMCs, obtained 15 days after the yellow fever booster vaccination. The CDR3 loop is CASSYSSGAGAWETQYF. The CDR3 coding sequence is TGTGCCAGCAGTTACAGCTCGGGAGCGGGGGCCTGGGAGACCCAGTACTTC.